Listed below are T cell receptor beta chains from one sample, sequenced in a study of cytomegalovirus exposure and HLA in healthy donors. Produced via immunoSEQ multiplex PCR; TCRdb's table is partial and in-frame only. Among nearly 110,000 clones, over 70% were seen once, and the ten largest hold less than 3.5%. The sample was PBMCs. Receptors originate from a female donor in good health and CMV-seronegative. Both conserved end residues are part of each CDR3. A D gene is named only where the DNA matches it firmly. Where a row states a size, it is once, few, many or the class of an expanded clone; other rows omit it.

d_call	v_call	cdr3_length	clone_size	j_call	cdr3_nt	cdr3_aa
TRBD2	TRBV25-1	15	NA	TRBJ2-1	TGTGCCAGCAGTGGCCTAGCGGGAGTTTACAATGAGCAGTTCTTC	CASSGLAGVYNEQFF
TRBD2	TRBV4-1	16	NA	TRBJ2-1	TGCGCCAGCAGCCACACGGGACTAGCGGGGAACAATGAGCAGTTCTTC	CASSHTGLAGNNEQFF
TRBD1	TRBV28	17	NA	TRBJ2-1	TGTGCCAGCAGTCTCCAAATCCGGGACAGCACCTACAATGAGCAGTTCTTC	CASSLQIRDSTYNEQFF
NA	TRBV30	14	NA	TRBJ1-1	TGTGCCTGGAGTGTGCGGGGCGCGGGGACTGAAGCTTTCTTT	CAWSVRGAGTEAFF
TRBD2	TRBV6-1	18	NA	TRBJ2-3	TGTGCCAGCAGTGAATTTAGGACTAGCGGGACTAGCACAGATACGCAGTATTTT	CASSEFRTSGTSTDTQYF
NA	TRBV6-1	14	NA	TRBJ2-1	TGTGCCAGCAGCTCTGGGCCGTATGTGAATGAGCAGTTCTTC	CASSSGPYVNEQFF
NA	TRBV28	15	many	TRBJ2-5	TGTGCCAGCAGTTTATCCGGACTGCACCAAGAGACCCAGTACTTC	CASSLSGLHQETQYF
TRBD1	TRBV5-1	15	NA	TRBJ1-1	TGCGCCAGCAGCGCAACCACCACAGGGGGCGGAGGAGCTTTCTTT	CASSATTTGGGGAFF
NA	TRBV9	14	NA	TRBJ2-3	TGTGCCAGCAGCGAGACGGGAGTGGGTAATACGCAGTATTTT	CASSETGVGNTQYF
TRBD2	TRBV10-1	15	NA	TRBJ2-5	TGCGCCAGCAGTGAGAATAGGGAACGCGCGGGGGCCCAGTACTTC	CASSENRERAGAQYF
NA	TRBV7-9	18	many	TRBJ2-1	TGTGCCAGCAGCTTAGGTGTGGAGGGGGGGAGACACGTCAATGAGCAGTTCTTC	CASSLGVEGGRHVNEQFF
TRBD2	TRBV11-3	16	NA	TRBJ2-1	TGTGCCAGCATACCACAGAGCGGGAGAGCGGGGAATGAGCAGTTCTTC	CASIPQSGRAGNEQFF
TRBD2	TRBV2	15	once	TRBJ2-3	TGTGCCAGCAGTAGGGGACTAGCGGGAGGGGTTACGCAGTATTTT	CASSRGLAGGVTQYF
NA	TRBV18	13	NA	TRBJ2-7	TGTGCCAGCTCACCCGCAGGGATGCGCGAGCAGTACTTC	CASSPAGMREQYF
TRBD1	TRBV13	15	NA	TRBJ2-5	TGTGCCAGCAGCTCCCGGACAGGGAGAGAAGAGACCCAGTACTTC	CASSSRTGREETQYF
TRBD2	TRBV5-6	16	few	TRBJ2-1	TGTGCCAGCAGCAGGGGACTAGCGGTAGGAGGGGATGAGCAGTTCTTC	CASSRGLAVGGDEQFF
NA	TRBV2	13	NA	TRBJ1-5	TGTGCCAGCAACGGAGTAAGCCATCAGCCCCAGCATTTT	CASNGVSHQPQHF
TRBD2	TRBV2	15	NA	TRBJ2-5	TGTGCCAGCAGTGATAGCGGGCTGTACCAAGAGACCCAGTACTTC	CASSDSGLYQETQYF
TRBD2	TRBV11-2	15	NA	TRBJ2-1	TGTGCCAGCAGCTACACCGGGACTAGCCGAGCTGAGCAGTTCTTC	CASSYTGTSRAEQFF
NA	TRBV7-3	16	NA	TRBJ2-2	TGTGCCAGCAGCTCTCGACGGGACTCCCAACCCGGGGAGCTGTTTTTT	CASSSRRDSQPGELFF
TRBD1	TRBV2	13	NA	TRBJ1-1	TGTGCCAGCAGTACAGGGGGCCGGAGTGAAGCTTTCTTT	CASSTGGRSEAFF
TRBD1	TRBV15	15	once	TRBJ1-1	TGTGCCACCAGAGGATGGACAGGGCGAGGGGTTAAAGCTTTCTTT	CATRGWTGRGVKAFF
TRBD2	TRBV4-3	15	NA	TRBJ2-7	TGCGCCAGCAGCCAAGCGCCTAGCGGCTCCTACGAGCAGTACTTC	CASSQAPSGSYEQYF
NA	TRBV29-1	13	once	TRBJ2-1	TGCAGCGTTGAAGCCCTTGTTCGCAATGAGCAGTTCTTC	CSVEALVRNEQFF
TRBD1	TRBV5-5	15	NA	TRBJ1-1	TGTGCCAGCAGCTGGGAGGACAGGGGGCTATCTGAAGCTTTCTTT	CASSWEDRGLSEAFF
TRBD2	TRBV2	15	NA	TRBJ2-5	TGTGCCAGCAGTGAAGCTGGGACTAGGGTCCAGACCCAGTACTTC	CASSEAGTRVQTQYF
NA	TRBV5-6	12	once	TRBJ2-7	TGTGCCAGCAGTATTAGCTCCTACGAGCAGTACTTC	CASSISSYEQYF
TRBD1	TRBV19	18	NA	TRBJ2-6	TGTGCCAGTAAAAGTCGGGGACAGTTCTTCTCTGGGGCCAACGTCCTGACTTTC	CASKSRGQFFSGANVLTF
TRBD2	TRBV19	16	once	TRBJ2-1	TGTGCCAGTAGTATAGAAGGGACTAGCGGGAGGGGTGAGCAGTTCTTC	CASSIEGTSGRGEQFF
TRBD2	TRBV7-3	15	NA	TRBJ2-7	TGTGCCAGCAGCTTGTCTAGCGGTATCTCCTACGAGCAGTACTTC	CASSLSSGISYEQYF
NA	TRBV9	15	few	TRBJ1-2	TGTGCCAGCAGCGTAGCCGCACAGAGCCCACTCGGCTACACCTTC	CASSVAAQSPLGYTF
NA	TRBV9	14	NA	TRBJ2-5	TGTGCCAGCAGCCCATCGGACTGGCAAGAGACCCAGTACTTC	CASSPSDWQETQYF
NA	TRBV6-4	16	NA	TRBJ2-2	TGTGCCAGCAGTGACTCGTGGCGGTCGAACACCGGGGAGCTGTTTTTT	CASSDSWRSNTGELFF
TRBD1	TRBV7-9	15	once	TRBJ1-1	TGTGCCAGCAGCGCCTGGGGACAGCAGAACACTGAAGCTTTCTTT	CASSAWGQQNTEAFF
TRBD2	TRBV7-3	15	NA	TRBJ2-2	TGTGCCAGCAGCCCGCGGGGGGCGGGCACCGGGGAGCTGTTTTTT	CASSPRGAGTGELFF
TRBD2	TRBV6-5	15	NA	TRBJ2-7	TGTGCCAGCAGTTCCGCCGGGACTAGCGGCTACGAGCAGTACTTC	CASSSAGTSGYEQYF
TRBD1	TRBV7-9	12	NA	TRBJ1-2	TGTGCCAGCAGCTTAGGAGGACAGGGGTACACCTTC	CASSLGGQGYTF
TRBD2	TRBV11-3	14	NA	TRBJ2-1	TGTGCCAGCAGCCCTAGCGGGAGGGGTGGTGAGCAGTTCTTC	CASSPSGRGGEQFF
NA	TRBV10-3	15	medium-sized	TRBJ1-1	TGTGCCATCAGTGAGTCACAGGGAGGGGGCACTGAAGCTTTCTTT	CAISESQGGGTEAFF
NA	TRBV6-5	14	NA	TRBJ2-7	TGTGCCAGCAGTCGCGAGAGGGCCCACTACGAGCAGTACTTC	CASSRERAHYEQYF
NA	TRBV19	12	NA	TRBJ2-3	TGTGCCAGTAGTAACGGTTTGGATACGCAGTATTTT	CASSNGLDTQYF
NA	TRBV7-6	15	NA	TRBJ2-1	TGTGCCAGCGGGGGAGGGGGAATGGGGTACAATGAGCAGTTCTTC	CASGGGGMGYNEQFF
NA	TRBV11-2	18	NA	TRBJ2-1	TGTGCCAGCAGCTTAGCCCTTGGGGGCGGGAGCTCCTACAATGAGCAGTTCTTC	CASSLALGGGSSYNEQFF
TRBD2	TRBV7-7	18	NA	TRBJ2-1	TGTGCTAGCAGCTTTAGGGCCCCATTAGCGGGAGGCTGGGCTGAGCAGTTCTTC	CASSFRAPLAGGWAEQFF
TRBD1	TRBV11-2	14	NA	TRBJ1-1	TGTGCCAGCAGCTTCGACAGGGGGAGTAATGAAGCTTTCTTT	CASSFDRGSNEAFF